The 13 T cell receptor beta chains given below trace back to one sample, sequenced in a study of cytomegalovirus exposure and HLA in healthy donors. Use of 60 Vbeta and 13 Jbeta primers characterized the PCR. Libraries were prepared by immunoSEQ multiplex PCR; TCRdb keeps only in-frame clonotypes and omits some of them. The sample yields some 65,000 clones, 62% seen once. The sample comprised PBMCs. These receptors all come from a man in his thirties or forties in good health and CMV-seronegative.

The chain couples TRBV23-1 to TRBJ2-2; 7 bases match TRBD2. TRBV23-1 counts as an open reading frame of uncertain function. CDR3 length: 13 amino acids. After removal of 11 bases from V and 1 base from J, the junction contained 4 bases not matched to a gene. CDR3 nucleotides: TGCGCCCGGTTAGCGGGGAACACCGGGGAGCTGTTTTTT. Translation gives CARLAGNTGELFF.

The rearrangement links TRBV4-1 to TRBJ1-2; 7 bases map to TRBD1. The junction had 19 bases not matched to a gene; V was cut back by 4 bases and J by 8 bases. The CDR3 has 17 amino acids. Germline CDR1 is MGHRA and CDR2 is YSYEKL. The CDR3 is CASSLSKNPDRASGYTF. The CDR3 bases are TGCGCCAGCAGCCTATCAAAAAACCCCGACAGGGCCTCCGGCTACACCTTC.

The chain has TRBV25-1 and TRBJ2-5; a possible D gene is TRBD1 (5 bases). The CDR3 is made up of 16 amino acids. V lost 1 base and J lost 2, with 14 bases in between. CDR1 and CDR2 from the germline V gene are MGHDK and SYGVNS. The CDR3 DNA follows: TGTGCCAGCAGTGAATTTCCAATTAAGGGGCAAGAGACCCAGTACTTC. Its translation is CASSEFPIKGQETQYF.

V is TRBV7-2 and J is TRBJ2-7; maybe TRBD1 (6 bases). The germline CDR1 and CDR2 sequences are SGHTA and FQGNSA. The V end was cut by 2 bases, the J end by 7 bases, with 12 bases between. The CDR3 is 13 residues long. CDR3: CASSLPPRGEQYF. The CDR3 bases are TGTGCCAGCAGCTTACCCCCTAGGGGGGAGCAGTACTTC.

The V and J genes are TRBV15 and TRBJ1-4; maybe TRBD1 (5 bases). The CDR3 covers 15 residues. CDR1 is LNHNV and CDR2 is YYDKDF in the germline V gene (reference sequence). Trimming pared 0 bases from V and 8 bases from J, leaving 13 bases between. This chain's CDR3 is CATSRDLLGPEKLFF. Written as DNA, the CDR3 is TGTGCCACCAGCAGAGATCTATTGGGGCCGGAAAAACTGTTTTTT.

This clone came up once. The V gene is TRBV9, the J gene TRBJ2-7, with no clear D. The CDR3 contains 13 residues. Germline-derived CDR1 and CDR2 are SGDLS and YYNGEE. The V end was cut by 0 bases, the J end by 4 bases, with 8 bases between. The CDR3 is CASSVAQNYEQYF. CDR3 DNA sequence: TGTGCCAGCAGCGTAGCACAGAATTACGAGCAGTACTTC. Drawing the rest from reference TRBV9 and TRBJ2-7, the complete variable domain is DSGVTQTPKHLITATGQRVTLRCSPRSGDLSVYWYQQSLDQGLQFLIQYYNGEERAKGNILERFSAQQFPDLHSELNLSSLELGDSALYFCASSVAQNYEQYFGPGTRLTVT.

This clone was detected only a few times. The V call is TRBV6-5, the J call TRBJ1-2, with D possibly matching TRBD1 (6 bases). The V gene's germline CDR1 is MNHEY and CDR2 SVGAGI. The CDR3 runs 13 residues. V lost 10 bases and J 2 bases, leaving 14 bases between the germline ends. CDR3 coding DNA: TGTGCCACCGGGGGGGGCGGAAACTATGGCTACACCTTC. This codes for CATGGGGNYGYTF.

This clone was counted once. The chain links TRBV6-5 to TRBJ2-7, with 8 bases fitting TRBD1. Germline values: CDR1 MNHEY, CDR2 SVGAGI. The CDR3 sequence is 15 residues long. Germline trimming cut 6 bases from V and 6 bases from J; bases unmatched to any gene: 13. This CDR3 reads CASSRNRGEQSEQYF. The CDR3 DNA reads as TGTGCCAGCAGCAGAAACAGGGGGGAACAGAGCGAGCAGTACTTC.

In this sample, this clone turned up a few times. The V call is TRBV29-1, the J call TRBJ1-1; D not resolved. The CDR3 spans 11 residues. Germline CDR1 is SQVTM and CDR2 is ANQGSEA. Between the trimmed V and J ends, which lost 4 bases and 1 base, there was a span of 4 bases. This CDR3 is CSVGANTEAFF. In DNA form, the CDR3 reads TGCAGCGTTGGAGCGAACACTGAAGCTTTCTTT.

The CDR3 nucleotides are TGCAGCGTTGGACAGGGTCAAGGGGGTGAAGCTTTCTTT. Protein: CSVGQGQGGEAFF. The chain recombines TRBV29-1 with TRBJ1-1, with TRBD1 matching 7 bases. The V segment lost 4 bases and the J segment 7 bases; nucleotides outside the gene matches: 9. This CDR3 contains 13 residues. Germline assignment: CDR1 SQVTM and CDR2 ANQGSEA.

This chain connects TRBV19 to TRBJ1-2; TRBD1 agrees at 11 bases. CDR1 LNHDA and CDR2 SQIVND come from the germline V gene (reference sequence). The CDR3 runs 15 residues. The trim removed 5 bases at V and 8 bases at J, leaving 10 bases unmatched. The CDR3 coding sequence is TGTGCCAGTAGTGACACCGGGACAGGGGGTGGCGGCTACACCTTC. Its protein product is CASSDTGTGGGGYTF. Combining the CDR3 with reference TRBV19 and TRBJ1-2 gives the whole variable domain DGGITQSPKYLFRKEGQNVTLSCEQNLNHDAMYWYRQDPGQGLRLIYYSQIVNDFQKGDIAEGYSVSREKKESFPLTVTSAQKNPTAFYLCASSDTGTGGGGYTFGSGTRLTVV.

The chain is built from TRBV10-3 and TRBJ2-3, with D possibly matching TRBD2 (6 bases). The germline CDR1 and CDR2 sequences are ENHRY and SYGVKD. Trimming shortened V by 8 bases and J by 4 bases, and 10 bases separated the two germline ends. CDR3 length: 12 residues. CDR3 DNA: TGTGCCATCGGGGGGTTGGCAGATACGCAGTATTTT. This gives the protein CAIGGLADTQYF.

CDR3 in amino acids: CASTRGAGRQPQHF. The DNA for the CDR3 is TGTGCCAGCACCCGGGGGGCAGGTCGGCAGCCCCAGCATTTT. The J gene is TRBJ1-5, the V gene TRBV6-5; D may be TRBD1 (6 bases). V was trimmed by 7 bases and J by 7 bases, leaving 17 bases between them. CDR1 and CDR2 (germline): MNHEY, SVGAGI. The CDR3 has 14 amino acids.